Described below is a single T cell receptor beta chain sequence and its context. What it binds is not known. These data come from a study of cytomegalovirus exposure and HLA in healthy donors. Study-wide points: Presence/absence results assume similar sequencing depth per donor, which may not hold. A previous analysis found most TCR beta V segments productive roughly 87% or roughly 30% of the time. Among CMV-associated TCR beta chains, most appeared HLA-restricted in a later analysis.

CDR1 and CDR2 (germline): GTSNPN, SVGIG (reference sequence). The CDR3 is made up of 16 amino acids. Trimming pared 7 bases from V and 0 bases from J, leaving 16 bases between. Researchers ran the PCR with 60 Vbeta and 13 Jbeta primers. Using immunoSEQ multiplex PCR, the repertoire was profiled, and TCRdb retains in-frame clones only, with some absent. The sample records roughly 140,000 clones, approximately 80% being singletons. V usage is TRBV30 and J usage is TRBJ1-6; possibly TRBD1 for D (6 bases). The clonotype was recovered from a female donor in good health and CMV-seronegative. The source material was PBMCs. The CDR3 DNA reads TGTGCCTCGGACAGTCGTTCAATCTCCTATAATTCACCCCTCCACTTT. Translation gives CASDSRSISYNSPLHF. Filled out from reference TRBV30 and TRBJ1-6, the complete variable domain reads SQTIHQWPATLVQPVGSPLSLECTVEGTSNPNLYWYRQAAGRGLQLLFYSVGIGQISSEVPQNLSASRPQDRQFILSSKKLLLSDSGFYLCASDSRSISYNSPLHFGNGTRLTVT.